Listed here is a single TCR beta chain. The antigen is not known. This sample is drawn from a study of T cell repertoires in cytomegalovirus infection. In the study overall: CMV infection and matching HLA type were both indicated by public TCR beta signatures.

Study-wide results and caveats: The study identified carriers of CMV plus the relevant HLA from cumulative public TCR beta family frequency.

The length of the CDR3 is 15 residues. The germline gives CDR1 DFQATT, CDR2 SNEGSKA (reference sequence). V was shortened by 0 bases and J by 5 bases, with 16 bases between the two germline ends. Each CDR3 protein is one row after TCRdb ran MiXCR on the reads. Among just under 550,000 distinct CDR3 sequences listed, 26% were seen once. The chain uses TRBV20-1 and TRBJ2-5; D perhaps matches TRBD2 (6 bases). Sequencing was carried out using PBMCs. The receptor comes from a human donor in good health (CMV status not recorded). Some clones in this sample may be carry-over from other donors' samples. Written as DNA, the CDR3 is TGCAGTGCTAGAGATGTAACGGGAGCTCGTGAGACCCAGTACTTC. This encodes CSARDVTGARETQYF.